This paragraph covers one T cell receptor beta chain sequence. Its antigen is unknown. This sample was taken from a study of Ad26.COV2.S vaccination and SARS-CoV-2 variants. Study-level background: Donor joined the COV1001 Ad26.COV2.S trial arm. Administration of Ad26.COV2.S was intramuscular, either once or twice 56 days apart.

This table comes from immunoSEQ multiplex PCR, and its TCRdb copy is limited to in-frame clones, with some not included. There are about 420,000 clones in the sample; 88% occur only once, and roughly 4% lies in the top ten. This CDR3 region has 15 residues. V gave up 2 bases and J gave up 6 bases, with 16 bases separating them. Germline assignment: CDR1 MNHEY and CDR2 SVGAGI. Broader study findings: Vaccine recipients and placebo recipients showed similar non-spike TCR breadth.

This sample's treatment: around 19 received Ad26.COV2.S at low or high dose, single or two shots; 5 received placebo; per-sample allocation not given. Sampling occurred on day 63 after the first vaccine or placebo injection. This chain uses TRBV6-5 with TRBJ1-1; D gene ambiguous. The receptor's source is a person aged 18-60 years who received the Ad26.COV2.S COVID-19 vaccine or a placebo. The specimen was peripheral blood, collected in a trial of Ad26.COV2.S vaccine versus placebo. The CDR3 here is CASSYLLGVGSEAFF. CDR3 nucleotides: TGTGCCAGCAGTTACCTCTTGGGCGTCGGGTCTGAAGCTTTCTTT.